This entry lists 15 T cell receptor beta chains sequenced from one sample in a study of cytomegalovirus exposure and HLA in healthy donors. The PCR was carried out with 60 Vbeta primers and 13 Jbeta primers. TCRdb's copy holds only in-frame clones and misses some; the assay was immunoSEQ multiplex PCR. The sample shows around 230,000 clones, around 80% of them seen only once. Input material: PBMCs. The source is a boy aged 5-17 years in good health and CMV-seronegative.

The chain is built from TRBV19 and TRBJ1-2, with D perhaps matching TRBD1 (5 bases). The CDR3 consists of 14 residues. With 7 bases removed from V and 0 bases from J, the gap between germline ends came to 12 bases. Germline-derived CDR1 and CDR2 are LNHDA and SQIVND (reference sequence). CDR3 DNA sequence: TGTGCCAGTAATTCGGGGGTCTCTAACTATGGCTACACCTTC. The encoded protein is CASNSGVSNYGYTF.

This chain joins TRBV11-3 and TRBJ1-1; D gene unclear. This CDR3 contains 13 residues. Deletions cut 3 bases from V and 6 bases from J, with 11 bases between. In germline, CDR1 is SGHNT, CDR2 YENEEA. CDR3: CASSFLMGSEAFF. CDR3 in DNA: TGTGCCAGCAGCTTCCTCATGGGCTCTGAAGCTTTCTTT. Filled out from reference TRBV11-3 and TRBJ1-1, the complete variable domain reads EAGVVQSPRYKIIEKKQPVAFWCNPISGHNTLYWYLQNLGQGPELLIRYENEEAVDDSQLPKDRFSAERLKGVDSTLKIQPAELGDSAVYLCASSFLMGSEAFFGQGTRLTVV.

The count of this clone is one. An end of the junction differs from the germline gene, which may be a read error. Other DNA sequences in this specimen translate into the identical CDR3. The chain links TRBV7-9 to TRBJ1-2, with D tentatively TRBD1 (5 bases). This CDR3 contains 15 residues. Germline loops: CDR1 SEHNR, CDR2 FQNEAQ (reference sequence). CDR3 DNA: TGCGCCAGCAGCCGTGGGTCGGCGGGGGACTATGGCTACACCTTC. Translation: CASSRGSAGDYGYTF.

The chain employs TRBV11-3 and TRBJ2-1; 15 nucleotides line up with TRBD2. V gave up 3 bases and J gave up 6 bases; unmatched junction bases: 3. The CDR3 runs to 16 residues. Germline CDR1 reads SGHNT; CDR2 reads YENEEA. CDR3 DNA sequence: TGTGCCAGCAGCTTCCGGACTAGCGGGAGGGGCAATGAGCAGTTCTTC. This codes for CASSFRTSGRGNEQFF.

The chain combines TRBV7-3 with TRBJ2-3; TRBD2 matches at 14 bases. Germline V gene sequence: CDR1 SGHTA, CDR2 FQGTGA. The CDR3 extends over 16 amino acids. The V and J ends lost 5 bases and 4 bases, in that order; junction bases with no gene match: 5. CDR3 bases: TGTGCCAGCAGCCCCGGGACTAGCGGGGGTGCAGATACGCAGTATTTT. Protein sequence: CASSPGTSGGADTQYF.

The rearrangement uses TRBV30 and TRBJ1-2; 7 nucleotides line up with TRBD1. With 3 bases clipped from V and 4 bases from J, the junction kept 8 bases outside the gene matches. Germline loops: CDR1 GTSNPN, CDR2 SVGIG (reference sequence). CDR3 length: 14 amino acids. CDR3: CAWRLTGRAYGYTF. CDR3 nucleotides: TGTGCCTGGAGGTTGACAGGGCGGGCCTATGGCTACACCTTC.

The chain uses TRBV6-5 and TRBJ1-2, with 7 bases fitting TRBD1. Germline CDR1 and CDR2: MNHEY and SVGAGI. The CDR3 is made up of 14 amino acids. The trim removed 6 bases at V and 4 bases at J, leaving 8 bases unmatched. The CDR3 nucleotides read TGTGCCAGCAGCTTACAGCGGACAGGCTATGGCTACACCTTC. This codes for CASSLQRTGYGYTF.

The chain is built from TRBV14 and TRBJ1-1, with D perhaps TRBD1 (5 bases). Germline assignment: CDR1 SGHDN and CDR2 FVKESK. The CDR3 has 15 amino acids. Trimming took off 6 bases at V and 3 bases at J, with 17 bases between the two ends. CDR3 loop: CASSKAWGGDTEAFF. CDR3 nucleotides: TGTGCCAGCAGTAAAGCTTGGGGGGGAGACACTGAAGCTTTCTTT.

V usage is TRBV5-6 and J usage is TRBJ2-1, with a tentative D call TRBD2 (6 bases). The CDR3 length is 15 residues. Germline CDR1 is SGHDT and CDR2 is YYEEEE. V shed 2 bases and J shed 3 bases, with 12 bases lying between them. The CDR3 protein is CASSLLGGNYNEQFF. The CDR3 DNA sequence: TGTGCCAGCAGCTTACTGGGCGGGAACTACAATGAGCAGTTCTTC.

The V and J genes are TRBV10-2 and TRBJ1-4, with TRBD1 identical over 10 bases. The junction had 7 bases not matched to a gene; V was cut back by 2 bases and J by 7 bases. Germline values: CDR1 WSHSY, CDR2 SAAADI. The CDR3 covers 16 residues. This CDR3 reads CASSEARQGAGEKLFF. Here the CDR3 DNA reads TGCGCCAGCAGTGAGGCCAGACAGGGGGCAGGTGAAAAACTGTTTTTT.

About this clone itself: One end of the junction varies from germline; a read error may be responsible. The rearrangement joins TRBV7-2 to TRBJ1-1; possibly TRBD1 for D (5 bases). The CDR3 is made up of 16 amino acids. The germline V gene encodes CDR1 SGHTA and CDR2 FQGNSA. The CDR3 DNA reads as TGTGCCGGCAGCTTAAATCAGGGTACGGTGAACACTGAAGCTTTCTTT. Residues: CAGSLNQGTVNTEAFF.

J is TRBJ1-1 and V is TRBV9; D is unclear. Germline CDR1 SGDLS, CDR2 YYNGEE. Trimming removed 2 bases from V and 4 bases from J, with 9 bases in between. CDR3 length: 13 residues. The CDR3 coding sequence is TGTGCCAGCAGCGTGACGGGATCCACTGAAGCTTTCTTT. Residues: CASSVTGSTEAFF.

The chain has TRBV7-9 and TRBJ2-7; D unresolved. V lost 4 bases, J lost 2 bases, and 9 bases lay in between. Germline values: CDR1 SEHNR, CDR2 FQNEAQ (reference sequence). This CDR3 has 13 amino acids. The CDR3 DNA sequence: TGTGCCAGCAGCTCCGACACGGCCTACGAGCAGTACTTC. This translates into CASSSDTAYEQYF. Complete variable domain (other parts from reference TRBV7-9 and TRBJ2-7): DTGVSQNPRHKITKRGQNVTFRCDPISEHNRLYWYRQTLGQGPEFLTYFQNEAQLEKSRLLSDRFSAERPKGSFSTLEIQRTEQGDSAMYLCASSSDTAYEQYFGPGTRLTVT.

This rearrangement joins TRBV20-1 to TRBJ2-7, with D perhaps matching TRBD1 (6 bases). In germline, CDR1 is DFQATT, CDR2 SNEGSKA (reference sequence). Trimming stripped 6 bases from V and 6 bases from J, with 12 bases between. This CDR3 has 11 amino acids. CDR3 loop: CSASPRGEQYF. CDR3 coding DNA: TGCAGTGCCAGCCCCAGGGGCGAGCAGTACTTC.

The chain has TRBV30 and TRBJ1-6, with 8 nucleotides matching TRBD1. Germline CDR1 is GTSNPN and CDR2 is SVGIG (reference sequence). The CDR3 has 14 residues. J lost 7 bases, V lost 2 bases, and 4 bases had no gene match. The CDR3 loop is CAWSPGQANSPLHF. The CDR3 region has the DNA TGTGCCTGGAGTCCGGGACAGGCAAATTCACCCCTCCACTTT. Based on the CDR3 plus reference TRBV30 and TRBJ1-6, the full variable domain is SQTIHQWPATLVQPVGSPLSLECTVEGTSNPNLYWYRQAAGRGLQLLFYSVGIGQISSEVPQNLSASRPQDRQFILSSKKLLLSDSGFYLCAWSPGQANSPLHFGNGTRLTVT.